Following are 17 T cell receptor beta chains from one sample sequenced in a study of OX40 agonist ivuxolimab in advanced cancers. Repertoires were generated with immunoSEQ multiplex PCR, while TCRdb's copy carries only in-frame clones and drops some. The profile shows tens of thousands of clones, about 89% of them singletons. The material sequenced was CD4+ or CD8+ T cells sorted from blood, taken in a trial of the OX40 agonist ivuxolimab. The receptors here all came from an adult with an advanced solid tumor such as melanoma, head and neck, liver or kidney cancer.

The CDR3 bases are TGTGCCAGTAGTATCCCCGTCGGCCTGAACACTGAAGCTTTCTTT. It is translated as CASSIPVGLNTEAFF. This sequence joins TRBV19 and TRBJ1-1; D remains ambiguous. The germline V gene encodes CDR1 LNHDA and CDR2 SQIVND (reference sequence). The V end was cut by 3 bases, the J end by 0 bases, with 11 bases between. This CDR3 region has 15 residues.

The chain has TRBV11-3 and TRBJ1-4, with D maybe TRBD1 (6 bases). The CDR3 has 15 amino acids. Germline CDR1 is SGHNT and CDR2 is YENEEA. V was shortened by 5 bases and J by 8 bases, with 18 bases between the two germline ends. Here the CDR3 reads CASSPRSGGDEKLFF. The CDR3 DNA follows: TGTGCCAGCAGCCCCCGTTCCGGGGGCGACGAAAAACTGTTTTTT.

The rearrangement uses TRBV5-1 and TRBJ2-7, with 7 positions matching TRBD2. Germline values: CDR1 SGHRS, CDR2 YFSETQ. Trimming removed 0 bases from V and 6 bases from J; junction bases left unmatched: 6. CDR3 size: 14 residues. CDR3 loop: CASSLVGLEGEQYF. In nucleotides, the CDR3 is TGCGCCAGCAGCTTGGTAGGACTAGAAGGCGAGCAGTACTTC.

The chain's CDR3 is CASSLDPRSTDTQYF. Here the CDR3 DNA reads TGTGCCAGCAGCTTAGACCCGCGGAGCACAGATACGCAGTATTTT. This rearrangement joins TRBV7-9 to TRBJ2-3, with unresolved D. The CDR3 extends over 15 amino acids. V lost 1 base, J lost 0 bases, and 8 bases lay in between. The germline CDR1 and CDR2 sequences are SEHNR and FQNEAQ (reference sequence). Supplemented by reference TRBV7-9 and TRBJ2-3, the full variable domain reads DTGVSQNPRHKITKRGQNVTFRCDPISEHNRLYWYRQTLGQGPEFLTYFQNEAQLEKSRLLSDRFSAERPKGSFSTLEIQRTEQGDSAMYLCASSLDPRSTDTQYFGPGTRLTVL.

CDR3 sequence reads: CASSLSPGLAGWGETQYF. The CDR3 DNA is TGTGCCAGCAGTTTATCACCGGGACTAGCGGGGTGGGGAGAGACCCAGTACTTC. The V gene is TRBV27, the J gene TRBJ2-5, with 13 bases aligning to TRBD2. The ends lost 0 bases at V and 4 bases at J; junction bases unmatched: 8. The CDR3 spans 18 residues. CDR1 is MNHEY, CDR2 SMNVEV, per germline (reference sequence).

The CDR3 nucleotides read TGCGCCAGCGGTAGACGGCGCAATCAGCCCCAGCATTTT. Translating it yields CASGRRRNQPQHF. This chain uses TRBV10-1 with TRBJ1-5; D ambiguous. The CDR3 is 13 amino acids. CDR1 is WNHNN, CDR2 SYGVQD, per germline (reference sequence). Trimming cost V 8 bases and J 2 bases, with 10 bases left between them.

The chain joins TRBV4-1 to TRBJ1-1; D gene unclear. The CDR3 consists of 13 residues. Trimming cost V 8 bases and J 5 bases, with 15 bases left between them. CDR1 MGHRA and CDR2 YSYEKL come from the germline V gene. CDR3 coding DNA: TGCGCCAGCGCGGGCGAGTTGGGTACTGAAGCTTTCTTT. Translating gives CASAGELGTEAFF.

V usage is TRBV19 and J usage is TRBJ1-4; the D is unclear. CDR3 length: 14 amino acids. V was shortened by 4 bases and J by 0 bases, with 6 bases between the two germline ends. Germline-derived CDR1 and CDR2 are LNHDA and SQIVND (reference sequence). The CDR3 region has the DNA TGTGCCAGTAGTACCTCGGCAACTAATGAAAAACTGTTTTTT. It specifies CASSTSATNEKLFF.

This chain uses TRBV4-1 with TRBJ1-4, with 8 positions matching TRBD1. Germline V gives CDR1 MGHRA, CDR2 YSYEKL. This CDR3 has 13 amino acids. The ends lost 1 base at V and 8 bases at J; junction bases unmatched: 0. The CDR3 is CASSQGTGEKLFF. CDR3 nucleotides: TGCGCCAGCAGCCAAGGGACAGGGGAAAAACTGTTTTTT.

This chain links TRBV6-1 with TRBJ1-1; perhaps TRBD1 as D (6 bases). V lost 8 bases and J 6 bases, leaving 22 bases between the germline ends. The CDR3 runs to 15 residues. Germline CDR1 is MNHNS and CDR2 is SASEGT. The CDR3 DNA reads TGTGCCAGCTCTCGCACGGGTCAGGGGCGGCCTGAAGCTTTCTTT. It encodes CASSRTGQGRPEAFF.

The chain combines TRBV2 with TRBJ1-5; 7 bases agree with TRBD1. Per the germline V gene, CDR1 is SNHLY and CDR2 is FYNNEI. The CDR3 has 14 residues. V lost 5 bases and J lost 1; bases outside the gene matches: 2. The CDR3 DNA is TGTGCCAGCAGTCGGGACAGAAGCAATCAGCCCCAGCATTTT. The encoded protein is CASSRDRSNQPQHF.

The chain links TRBV7-2 to TRBJ2-7, with 12 positions matching TRBD2. CDR3 size: 14 residues. The germline V gene encodes CDR1 SGHTA and CDR2 FQGNSA. V lost 5 bases to trimming and J lost 7 bases; unmatched junction nucleotides: 6. For the CDR3, the DNA is TGTGCCAGCAGCACCCTAGCGGGAGGGGGGGAGCAGTACTTC. It translates to CASSTLAGGGEQYF.

This clone was counted a few times. The V and J genes are TRBV11-2 and TRBJ2-7; D gene uncertain. The CDR3 runs 12 residues. Germline lookup yields CDR1 SGHAT and CDR2 FQNNGV. The V end was cut by 1 base, the J end by 9 bases, with 10 bases between. The CDR3 reads CASSLGYSPQYF. The DNA of the CDR3 is TGTGCCAGCAGCTTAGGGTACAGCCCGCAGTACTTC. Full variable domain (rest looked up from reference TRBV11-2 and TRBJ2-7): EAGVAQSPRYKIIEKRQSVAFWCNPISGHATLYWYQQILGQGPKLLIQFQNNGVVDDSQLPKDRFSAERLKGVDSTLKIQPAKLEDSAVYLCASSLGYSPQYFGPGTRLTVT.

CDR3 coding DNA: TGTGCCAGCAGTATGGGACAGGCCCTCAATGAGCAGTTCTTC. Translating it yields CASSMGQALNEQFF. V usage is TRBV28 and J usage is TRBJ2-1, with TRBD1 matching 8 bases. V lost 5 bases and J lost 6; bases outside the gene matches: 6. This CDR3 is 14 amino acids long. Germline CDR1 reads MDHEN; CDR2 reads SYDVKM.

V and J are TRBV19 and TRBJ2-7; TRBD1 might be the D (7 bases). The germline gives CDR1 LNHDA, CDR2 SQIVND (reference sequence). V lost 3 bases and J lost 7, with 16 bases in between. This CDR3 is 14 amino acids long. Here the CDR3 DNA reads TGTGCCAGTAGTATGACAGGGACTTATGGGGAGCAGTACTTC. Translating gives CASSMTGTYGEQYF.

This clone was observed a single time. The rearrangement links TRBV7-9 to TRBJ2-1; D is uncertain. The CDR3 length is 12 residues. Trimming cost V 5 bases and J 7 bases, with 9 bases left between them. From germline, CDR1 is SEHNR and CDR2 FQNEAQ (reference sequence). The chain's CDR3 is CASSPAVNEQFF. CDR3 in DNA: TGTGCCAGCAGCCCCGCGGTTAATGAGCAGTTCTTC. Full variable domain (missing parts from reference TRBV7-9 and TRBJ2-1): DTGVSQNPRHKITKRGQNVTFRCDPISEHNRLYWYRQTLGQGPEFLTYFQNEAQLEKSRLLSDRFSAERPKGSFSTLEIQRTEQGDSAMYLCASSPAVNEQFFGPGTRLTVL.

V usage is TRBV9 and J usage is TRBJ2-5; 14 bases match TRBD2. Unmatched junction bases numbered 7, after V lost 3 bases and J lost 0 bases. In germline, CDR1 is SGDLS, CDR2 YYNGEE. The CDR3 is 18 amino acids. The CDR3 loop reads CASSGHGTSGSNQETQYF. DNA for the CDR3: TGTGCCAGCAGCGGACACGGGACTAGCGGGAGCAACCAAGAGACCCAGTACTTC.